Each of the 4 T cell receptor beta chains below was sequenced from the same sample in a study of identifying expanded T cells in peripheral blood. Sequencing used immunoSEQ multiplex PCR; TCRdb keeps in-frame clones, though not all of them. The sample consists of tens of thousands of clones, approximately 89% of them appearing once. The sequenced material came from blood. The receptors originated from a person aged 18-69 years in good health.

The chain carries TRBV9 and TRBJ2-7, with D perhaps matching TRBD2 (5 bases). The V end lost 0 bases, the J end lost 7 bases, and 17 bases lay between the germline ends. Germline-derived CDR1 and CDR2 are SGDLS and YYNGEE. The CDR3 loop spans 15 amino acids. The CDR3 sequence is CASSVEGSRVGEQYF. DNA for the CDR3: TGTGCCAGCAGCGTAGAAGGCTCGCGGGTAGGGGAGCAGTACTTC.

The CDR3 here is CASSPGNTGELFF. The CDR3 DNA follows: TGTGCCAGCAGCCCAGGGAATACCGGGGAGCTGTTTTTT. The chain joins TRBV7-3 to TRBJ2-2, with D maybe TRBD1 (5 bases). Germline CDR1 is SGHTA and CDR2 is FQGTGA. V lost 5 bases and J 5 bases, leaving 9 bases between the germline ends. This CDR3 contains 13 residues.

This chain connects TRBV9 to TRBJ1-4, with 8 bases matching TRBD1. The CDR3 consists of 14 residues. Germline V gene data show CDR1 as SGDLS and CDR2 as YYNGEE. V dropped 3 bases and J dropped 7; count of bases not matched to a gene: 5. DNA of the CDR3: TGTGCCAGCAGCGCCTACGGGACAGGTGAAAAACTGTTTTTT. It is translated as CASSAYGTGEKLFF.

J is TRBJ1-1 and V is TRBV18, with TRBD1 identical over 7 bases. The germline V gene encodes CDR1 KGHSH and CDR2 LQKENI. CDR3 length: 14 residues. The ends lost 2 bases at V and 4 bases at J; junction bases unmatched: 4. The CDR3: CASSPRQGGTEAFF. CDR3 bases: TGTGCCAGCTCACCAAGGCAGGGGGGCACTGAAGCTTTCTTT.